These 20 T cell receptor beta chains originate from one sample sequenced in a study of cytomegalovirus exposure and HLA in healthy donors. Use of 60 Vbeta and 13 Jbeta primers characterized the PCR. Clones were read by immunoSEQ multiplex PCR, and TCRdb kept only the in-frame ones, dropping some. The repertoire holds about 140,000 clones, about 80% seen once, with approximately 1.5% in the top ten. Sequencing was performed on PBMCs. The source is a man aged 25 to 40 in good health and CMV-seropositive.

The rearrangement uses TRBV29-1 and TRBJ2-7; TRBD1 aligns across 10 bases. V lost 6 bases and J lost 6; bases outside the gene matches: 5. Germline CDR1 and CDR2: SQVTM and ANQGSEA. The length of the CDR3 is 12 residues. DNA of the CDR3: TGCAGCGTCGGGACAGGGGATGGCGAGCAGTACTTC. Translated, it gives CSVGTGDGEQYF.

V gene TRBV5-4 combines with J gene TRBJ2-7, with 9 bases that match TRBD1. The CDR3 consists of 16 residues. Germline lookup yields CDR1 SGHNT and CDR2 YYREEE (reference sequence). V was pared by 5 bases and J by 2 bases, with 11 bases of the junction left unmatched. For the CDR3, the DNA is TGTGCCAGCAGTTTCAGACCCGGACAGGGGACCTACGAGCAGTACTTC. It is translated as CASSFRPGQGTYEQYF.

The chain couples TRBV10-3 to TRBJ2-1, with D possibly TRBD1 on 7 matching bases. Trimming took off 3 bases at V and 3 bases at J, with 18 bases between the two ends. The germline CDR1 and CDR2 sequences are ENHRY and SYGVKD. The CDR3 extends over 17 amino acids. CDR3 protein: CAISDPFQGEDYNEQFF. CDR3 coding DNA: TGTGCCATCAGTGACCCGTTTCAGGGGGAGGACTACAATGAGCAGTTCTTC.

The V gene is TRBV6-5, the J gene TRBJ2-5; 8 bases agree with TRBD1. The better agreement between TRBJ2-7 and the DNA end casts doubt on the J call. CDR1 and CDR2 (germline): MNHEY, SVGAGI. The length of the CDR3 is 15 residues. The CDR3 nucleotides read TGTGCCAGCAGCCCCGGACAGGGCCCAGGGTACGAGCAGTACTTC. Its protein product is CASSPGQGPGYEQYF.

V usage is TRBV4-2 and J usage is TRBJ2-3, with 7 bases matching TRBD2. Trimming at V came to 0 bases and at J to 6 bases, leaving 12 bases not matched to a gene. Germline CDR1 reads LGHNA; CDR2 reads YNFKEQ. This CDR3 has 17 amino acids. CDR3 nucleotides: TGTGCCAGCAGCCAAGAATTGGGGAGCGGGGCCGGGGATACGCAGTATTTT. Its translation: CASSQELGSGAGDTQYF.

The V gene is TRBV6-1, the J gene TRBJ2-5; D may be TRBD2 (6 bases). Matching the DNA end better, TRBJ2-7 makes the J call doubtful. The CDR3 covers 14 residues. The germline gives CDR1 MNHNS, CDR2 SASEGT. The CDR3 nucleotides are TGTGCCAGCAGTCCGGCGGGGAAAACCTACGAGCAGTACTTC. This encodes CASSPAGKTYEQYF.

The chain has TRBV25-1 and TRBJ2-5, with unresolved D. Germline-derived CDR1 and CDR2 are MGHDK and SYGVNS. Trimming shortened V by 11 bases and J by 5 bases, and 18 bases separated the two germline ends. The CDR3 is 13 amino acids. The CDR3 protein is CAFNLLVVETQYF. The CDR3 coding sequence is TGTGCCTTCAACCTGTTAGTAGTGGAGACCCAGTACTTC.

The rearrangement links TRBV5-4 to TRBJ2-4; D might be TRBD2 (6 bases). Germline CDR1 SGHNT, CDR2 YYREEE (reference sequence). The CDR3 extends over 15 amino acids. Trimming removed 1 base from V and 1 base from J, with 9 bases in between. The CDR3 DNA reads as TGTGCCAGCAGCTTGCGGCGGGACGCCAAAAACATTCAGTACTTC. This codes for CASSLRRDAKNIQYF.

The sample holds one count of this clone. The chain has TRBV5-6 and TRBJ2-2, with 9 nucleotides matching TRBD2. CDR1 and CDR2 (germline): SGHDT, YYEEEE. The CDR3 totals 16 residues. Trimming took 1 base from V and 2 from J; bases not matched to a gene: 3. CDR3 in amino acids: CASSLWLAGNTGELFF. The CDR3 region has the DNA TGTGCCAGCAGCTTGTGGCTAGCGGGAAACACCGGGGAGCTGTTTTTT.

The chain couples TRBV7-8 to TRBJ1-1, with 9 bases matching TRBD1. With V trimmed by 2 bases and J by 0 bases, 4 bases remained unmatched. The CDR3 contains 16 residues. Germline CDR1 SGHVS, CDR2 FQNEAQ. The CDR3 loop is CASSLTGGAMNTEAFF. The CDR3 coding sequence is TGTGCCAGCAGCTTAACAGGGGGCGCCATGAACACTGAAGCTTTCTTT.

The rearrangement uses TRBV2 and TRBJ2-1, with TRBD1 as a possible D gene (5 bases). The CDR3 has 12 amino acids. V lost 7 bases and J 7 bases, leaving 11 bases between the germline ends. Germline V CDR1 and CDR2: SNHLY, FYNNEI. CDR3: CASKGKENEQFF. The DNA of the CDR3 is TGTGCCAGCAAGGGGAAGGAGAATGAGCAGTTCTTC. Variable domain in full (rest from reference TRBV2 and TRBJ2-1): EPEVTQTPSHQVTQMGQEVILRCVPISNHLYFYWYRQILGQKVEFLVSFYNNEISEKSEIFDDQFSVERPDGSNFTLKIRSTKLEDSAMYFCASKGKENEQFFGPGTRLTVL.

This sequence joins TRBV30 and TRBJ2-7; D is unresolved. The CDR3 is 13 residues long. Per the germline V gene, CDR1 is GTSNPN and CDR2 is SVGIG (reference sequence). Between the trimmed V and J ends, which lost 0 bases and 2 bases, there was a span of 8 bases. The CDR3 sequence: CAWSVSGTYEQYF. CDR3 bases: TGTGCCTGGAGTGTATCAGGTACCTACGAGCAGTACTTC.

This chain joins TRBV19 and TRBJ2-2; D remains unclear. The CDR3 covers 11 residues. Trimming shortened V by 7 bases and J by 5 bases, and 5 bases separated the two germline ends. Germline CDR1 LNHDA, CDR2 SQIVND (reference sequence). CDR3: CASTVTGELFF. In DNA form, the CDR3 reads TGTGCCAGTACGGTGACCGGGGAGCTGTTTTTT.

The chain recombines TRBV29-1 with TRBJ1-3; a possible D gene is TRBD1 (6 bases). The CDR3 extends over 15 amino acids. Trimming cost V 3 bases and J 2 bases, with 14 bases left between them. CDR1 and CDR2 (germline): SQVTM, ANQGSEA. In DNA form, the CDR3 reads TGCAGCGTTGAGGAGTCGGCAGGGGCTGGAAACACCATATATTTT. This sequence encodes CSVEESAGAGNTIYF.

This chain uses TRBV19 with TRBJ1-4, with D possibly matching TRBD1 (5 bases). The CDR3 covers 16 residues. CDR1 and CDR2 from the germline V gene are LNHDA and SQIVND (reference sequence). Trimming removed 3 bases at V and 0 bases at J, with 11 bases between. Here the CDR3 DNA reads TGTGCCAGTAGTATTGGGACTGTTACAACTAATGAAAAACTGTTTTTT. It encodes CASSIGTVTTNEKLFF.

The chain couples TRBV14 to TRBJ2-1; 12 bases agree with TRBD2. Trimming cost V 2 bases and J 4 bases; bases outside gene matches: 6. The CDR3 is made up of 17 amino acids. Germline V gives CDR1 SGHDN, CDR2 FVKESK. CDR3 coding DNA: TGTGCCAGCAGCCAAAATTTCGGACTAGCGGGATACAATGAGCAGTTCTTC. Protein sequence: CASSQNFGLAGYNEQFF. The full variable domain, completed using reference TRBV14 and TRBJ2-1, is EAGVTQFPSHSVIEKGQTVTLRCDPISGHDNLYWYRRVMGKEIKFLLHFVKESKQDESGMPNNRFLAERTGGTYSTLKVQPAELEDSGVYFCASSQNFGLAGYNEQFFGPGTRLTVL.

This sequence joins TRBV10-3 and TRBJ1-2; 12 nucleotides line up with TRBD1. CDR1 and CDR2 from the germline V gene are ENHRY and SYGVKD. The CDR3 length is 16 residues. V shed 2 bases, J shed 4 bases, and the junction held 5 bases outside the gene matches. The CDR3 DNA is TGTGCCATCAGTGAGGGGGGGGACAGGGGGCCCTATGGCTACACCTTC. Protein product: CAISEGGDRGPYGYTF.

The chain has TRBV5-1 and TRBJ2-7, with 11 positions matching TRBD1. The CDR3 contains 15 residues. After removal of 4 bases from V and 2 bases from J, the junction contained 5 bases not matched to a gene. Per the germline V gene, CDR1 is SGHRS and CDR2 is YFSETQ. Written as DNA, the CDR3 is TGCGCCAGCAGCCTAGGGACAGGGGGGACCTACGAGCAGTACTTC. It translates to CASSLGTGGTYEQYF.

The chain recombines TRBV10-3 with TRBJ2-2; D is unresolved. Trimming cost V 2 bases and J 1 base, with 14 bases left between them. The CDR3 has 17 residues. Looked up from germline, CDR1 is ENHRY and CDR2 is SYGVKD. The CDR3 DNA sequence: TGTGCCATCAGTGAGCTATCTAGTCTCCTGAACACCGGGGAGCTGTTTTTT. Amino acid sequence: CAISELSSLLNTGELFF.

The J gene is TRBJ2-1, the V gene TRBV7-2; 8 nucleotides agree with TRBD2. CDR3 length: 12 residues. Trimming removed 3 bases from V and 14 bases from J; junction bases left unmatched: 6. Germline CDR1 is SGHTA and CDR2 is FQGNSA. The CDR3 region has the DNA TGTGCCAGCAGCTTGGACCTAGCGGGCAAGTTCTTC. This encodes CASSLDLAGKFF.